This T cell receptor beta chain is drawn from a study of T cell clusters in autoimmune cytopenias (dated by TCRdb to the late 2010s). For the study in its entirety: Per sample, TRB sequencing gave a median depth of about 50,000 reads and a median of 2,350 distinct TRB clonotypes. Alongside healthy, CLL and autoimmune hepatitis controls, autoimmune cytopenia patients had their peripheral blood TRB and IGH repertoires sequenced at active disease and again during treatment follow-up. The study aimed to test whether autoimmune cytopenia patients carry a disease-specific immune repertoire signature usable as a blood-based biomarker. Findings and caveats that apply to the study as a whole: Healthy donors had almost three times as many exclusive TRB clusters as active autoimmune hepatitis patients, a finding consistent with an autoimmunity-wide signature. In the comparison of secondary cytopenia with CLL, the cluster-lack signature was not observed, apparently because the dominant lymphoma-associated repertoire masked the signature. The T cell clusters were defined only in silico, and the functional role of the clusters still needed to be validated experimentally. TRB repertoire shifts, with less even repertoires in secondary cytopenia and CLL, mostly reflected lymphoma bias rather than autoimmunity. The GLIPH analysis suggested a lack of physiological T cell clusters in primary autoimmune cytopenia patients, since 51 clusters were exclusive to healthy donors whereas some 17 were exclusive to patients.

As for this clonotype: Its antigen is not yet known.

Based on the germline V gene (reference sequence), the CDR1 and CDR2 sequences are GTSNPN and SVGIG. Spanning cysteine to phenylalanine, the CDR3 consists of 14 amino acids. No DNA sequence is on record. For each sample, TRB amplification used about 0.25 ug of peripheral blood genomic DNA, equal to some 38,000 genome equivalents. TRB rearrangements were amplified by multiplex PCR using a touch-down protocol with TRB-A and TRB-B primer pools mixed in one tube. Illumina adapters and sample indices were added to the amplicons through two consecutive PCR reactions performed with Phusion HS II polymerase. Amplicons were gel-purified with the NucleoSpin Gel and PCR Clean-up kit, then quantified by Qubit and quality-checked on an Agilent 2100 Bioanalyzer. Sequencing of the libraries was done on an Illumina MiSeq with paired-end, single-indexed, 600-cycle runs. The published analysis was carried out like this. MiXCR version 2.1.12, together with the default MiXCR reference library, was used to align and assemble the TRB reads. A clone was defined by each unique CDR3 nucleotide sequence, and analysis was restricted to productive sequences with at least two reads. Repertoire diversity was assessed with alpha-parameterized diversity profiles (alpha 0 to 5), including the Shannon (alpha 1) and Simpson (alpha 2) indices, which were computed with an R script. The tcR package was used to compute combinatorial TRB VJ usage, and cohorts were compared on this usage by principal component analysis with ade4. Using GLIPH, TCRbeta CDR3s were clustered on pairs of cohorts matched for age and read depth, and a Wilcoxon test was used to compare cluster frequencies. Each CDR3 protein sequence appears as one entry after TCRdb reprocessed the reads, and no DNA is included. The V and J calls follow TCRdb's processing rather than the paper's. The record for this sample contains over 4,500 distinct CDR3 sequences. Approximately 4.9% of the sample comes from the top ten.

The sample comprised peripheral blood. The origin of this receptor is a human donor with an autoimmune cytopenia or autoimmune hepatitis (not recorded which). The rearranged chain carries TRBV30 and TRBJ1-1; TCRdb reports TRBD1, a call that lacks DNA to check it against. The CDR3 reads CAWSPLSTGTEAFF.